This T cell receptor beta chain was captured in a study of cytomegalovirus exposure and HLA in healthy donors. Primers: 60 Vbeta forward and 13 Jbeta reverse. TCRdb keeps only in-frame clones here, not all; method: immunoSEQ multiplex PCR. This sample has roughly 130,000 clones, with 75% to 90% found just once. For this clone: Antigen unknown.

Regarding the study as a whole: It was reported in a later analysis that an Asian-associated ancestry cluster showed fewer N-insertions than the 666-donor mean. It was reported that TCR beta sequences correctly inferred the HLA-A and HLA-B alleles for most subjects. Listed as cytomegalovirus-associated were 150 or so TCR beta chains. Earlier analysis yielded a pattern in which most TCR beta V segments were productive about 87% or about 30% of the time.

The material sequenced was PBMCs. The source of this sequence is a man younger than 40 in good health and CMV-seronegative.

CDR3 region: CASSVADSQNYGYTF. CDR3 bases: TGTGCCAGCAGCGTAGCGGACAGTCAGAACTATGGCTACACCTTC. This chain links TRBV9 with TRBJ1-2; TRBD1 is a possible D gene (6 bases). The CDR3 is made up of 15 amino acids. Looked up from germline, CDR1 is SGDLS and CDR2 is YYNGEE. V was clipped by 0 bases and J by 2 bases, with 11 bases between them. Drawing the rest from reference TRBV9 and TRBJ1-2, the complete variable domain is DSGVTQTPKHLITATGQRVTLRCSPRSGDLSVYWYQQSLDQGLQFLIQYYNGEERAKGNILERFSAQQFPDLHSELNLSSLELGDSALYFCASSVADSQNYGYTFGSGTRLTVV.